The rows below give T cell receptor beta chains drawn from one sample of a study of T cell changes during pregnancy in multiple sclerosis. Libraries were prepared by immunoSEQ multiplex PCR; TCRdb keeps only in-frame clonotypes and omits some of them. In the table there are 50,000 to 70,000 clones, 90% to 95% of which are singletons. Sequences were derived from peripheral blood, sampled after pregnancy. The receptors derive from a female donor in good health, enrolled as a control in a pregnancy study. CDR3s leave out the opening cysteine and the closing phenylalanine or tryptophan. The D gene is left open where the match is weak.

ASSLTPTGDETQY,TRBD1,TRBV7-9,TRBJ2-5
SVELSRDLLYEQY,.,TRBV29-1,TRBJ2-7
AWSEQGYEQY,TRBD1,TRBV30,TRBJ2-7
ASSDRGDLSYEQY,TRBD1,TRBV19,TRBJ2-7
ASSTSGGRTQY,TRBD2,TRBV11-2,TRBJ2-3
ASNHPGEGTEAF,.,TRBV7-9,TRBJ1-1
ASSIGTSSFNYGYT,.,TRBV19,TRBJ1-2
ASSLYLEGRETQY,.,TRBV14,TRBJ2-5
ASSHAGTGIRVTNEKLF,TRBD1,TRBV4-3,TRBJ1-4
ASSPTGGAGQPQH,.,TRBV7-8,TRBJ1-5
ASSFLAGRADTQY,.,TRBV5-1,TRBJ2-3
ASSPLAQVNTEAF,.,TRBV18,TRBJ1-1